These 27 T cell receptor beta chains share one sample of origin, sequenced in a study of T cell responses to AZD1222 COVID-19 vaccine. Sequencing was performed with immunoSEQ multiplex PCR; in TCRdb, only in-frame clones are kept and a portion is missing. The table shows 95,000 to 150,000 clones, with approximately 92% occurring only once. The sample in question was peripheral blood, obtained 28 days after the second AZD1222 dose. Receptor source: an adult who received the AZD1222 COVID-19 vaccine.

The chain couples TRBV27 to TRBJ2-5, with 7 bases that match TRBD1. The CDR3 runs to 14 residues. Trimming at V came to 0 bases and at J to 5 bases, leaving 3 bases not matched to a gene. Germline-derived CDR1 and CDR2 are MNHEY and SMNVEV (reference sequence). CDR3 sequence reads: CASSLSDRVETQYF. For the CDR3, the DNA is TGTGCCAGCAGTTTATCTGACAGGGTTGAGACCCAGTACTTC.

The chain uses TRBV28 and TRBJ1-2; TRBD1 might be the D (6 bases). Germline V lookup: CDR1 MDHEN, CDR2 SYDVKM. Deletions cut 3 bases from V and 7 bases from J, with 12 bases between. The CDR3 totals 13 residues. The CDR3 DNA reads TGTGCCAGCAGTTTCGGGACACGTAGTGGCTACACCTTC. It yields the protein CASSFGTRSGYTF.

V gene TRBV11-3 combines with J gene TRBJ1-5; possible D gene TRBD1, 5 bases. This CDR3 is built from 17 residues. CDR1 and CDR2 (germline): SGHNT, YENEEA. V was shortened by 2 bases and J by 5 bases, with 19 bases between the two germline ends. The CDR3 loop is CASSLRDDTWGYQPQHF. The CDR3 DNA sequence: TGTGCCAGCAGCTTAAGGGACGACACATGGGGTTATCAGCCCCAGCATTTT.

This sequence joins TRBV3-1 (or the pseudogene TRBV3-2) and TRBJ2-2; 10 nucleotides match TRBD2. Germline-derived CDR1 and CDR2 are LGHDT and YNNKEL (reference sequence). CDR3 length: 15 residues. The V gene end was trimmed by 7 bases and the J gene end by 3 bases; junction bases not matched to a gene: 5. In nucleotides, the CDR3 is TGTGCCAGCACATGGACTAGCGGAGACACCGGGGAGCTGTTTTTT. It encodes CASTWTSGDTGELFF.

This clone was observed once. The chain joins TRBV5-4 to TRBJ2-7; perhaps D is TRBD1 or TRBD2 (7 bases each). This CDR3 is built from 16 residues. Germline-derived CDR1 and CDR2 are SGHNT and YYREEE (reference sequence). V lost 10 bases and J 5 bases, leaving 28 bases between the germline ends. CDR3 sequence reads: CAVEAGQTNIPHEQYF. The CDR3 DNA follows: TGTGCCGTAGAAGCGGGACAGACTAATATTCCCCACGAGCAGTACTTC.

This rearrangement joins TRBV7-9 to TRBJ2-4, with D uncertain. Between the trimmed V and J ends, which lost 4 bases and 2 bases, there was a span of 24 bases. The CDR3 length is 19 residues. Germline V gene lookup returns CDR1 SEHNR and CDR2 FQNEAQ (reference sequence). The CDR3 sequence is CASSSPSRTVRSSKNIQYF. CDR3 coding DNA: TGTGCCAGCAGCTCCCCGAGTCGAACAGTGCGGTCCTCCAAAAACATTCAGTACTTC.

The rearrangement links TRBV28 to TRBJ2-4; D gene ambiguous. This CDR3 contains 12 residues. Trimming removed 3 bases at V and 6 bases at J, with 6 bases between. Germline CDR1 reads MDHEN; CDR2 reads SYDVKM. As DNA, the CDR3 is TGTGCCAGCAGTTTGAGTGGAAACATTCAGTACTTC. It is translated as CASSLSGNIQYF.

Details on this clone: Other DNA sequences within the sample encode an identical CDR3. V usage is TRBV9 and J usage is TRBJ2-5; 9 bases agree with TRBD2. The junction had 7 bases not matched to a gene; V was cut back by 0 bases and J by 4 bases. Germline V gene sequence: CDR1 SGDLS, CDR2 YYNGEE. This CDR3 spans 16 amino acids. The CDR3: CASSVVAAGGLETQYF. In DNA form, the CDR3 reads TGTGCCAGCAGCGTAGTCGCAGCGGGGGGATTAGAGACCCAGTACTTC.

The CDR3 protein is CASSTDNSNQPQHF. CDR3 in DNA: TGTGCCAGCAGCACGGACAATAGCAATCAGCCCCAGCATTTT. V is TRBV5-5 and J is TRBJ1-5; tentative D call: TRBD1 (5 bases). The CDR3 spans 14 residues. Per the germline V gene, CDR1 is SGHKS and CDR2 is YYEKEE (reference sequence). The ends were cut back, 4 bases at V and 0 bases at J, with 8 bases in the middle.

The chain employs TRBV29-1 and TRBJ2-1; tentatively, D is TRBD2 (6 bases). The CDR3 consists of 14 residues. V lost 6 bases and J 0 bases, leaving 12 bases between the germline ends. Germline lookup yields CDR1 SQVTM and CDR2 ANQGSEA. Here the CDR3 DNA reads TGCAGCGTCGGTAGCGGAAACTCCTACAATGAGCAGTTCTTC. It codes for CSVGSGNSYNEQFF.

This clone was counted a few times. This chain uses TRBV2 with TRBJ1-3; no firm D call. Trimming cost V 3 bases and J 2 bases, with 8 bases left between them. The CDR3 runs 14 residues. Germline V gene sequence: CDR1 SNHLY, CDR2 FYNNEI. The CDR3 protein is CASSEPRAGNTIYF. In DNA, the CDR3 is TGTGCCAGCAGTGAGCCCCGCGCTGGAAACACCATATATTTT.

The chain recombines TRBV18 with TRBJ1-5; D call uncertain. Trimming took off 8 bases at V and 2 bases at J, with 13 bases between the two ends. The CDR3 runs to 14 residues. CDR1 and CDR2 from the germline V gene are KGHSH and LQKENI. CDR3 protein: CASAEGNGNQPQHF. The CDR3 DNA reads TGTGCCAGCGCCGAAGGGAACGGCAATCAGCCCCAGCATTTT. Variable domain in full (rest from reference TRBV18 and TRBJ1-5): NAGVMQNPRHLVRRRGQEARLRCSPMKGHSHVYWYRQLPEEGLKFMVYLQKENIIDESGMPKERFSAEFPKEGPSILRIQQVVRGDSAAYFCASAEGNGNQPQHFGDGTRLSIL.

The chain employs TRBV28 and TRBJ2-1, with a tentative D call TRBD1 (5 bases). This CDR3 comprises 13 residues. The V gene's germline CDR1 is MDHEN and CDR2 SYDVKM. V lost 6 bases and J lost 12, with 18 bases in between. CDR3 protein: CASSSPSLTVQFF. The CDR3 DNA reads TGTGCCAGCAGCTCCCCTTCCTTGACAGTGCAGTTCTTC. The whole variable domain, remainder taken from reference TRBV28 and TRBJ2-1, is DVKVTQSSRYLVKRTGEKVFLECVQDMDHENMFWYRQDPGLGLRLIYFSYDVKMKEKGDIPEGYSVSREKKERFSLILESASTNQTSMYLCASSSPSLTVQFFGPGTRLTVL.

The V gene is TRBV24-1, the J gene TRBJ1-2; D unresolved. Deletions cut 4 bases from V and 5 bases from J, with 16 bases between. Germline V CDR1 and CDR2: KGHDR, SFDVKD. The CDR3 length is 15 residues. The CDR3 region has the DNA TGTGCCACCAGTGACCCAGGAGACCGGCGGTATGGCTACACCTTC. Protein sequence: CATSDPGDRRYGYTF.

For the CDR3, the DNA is TGTGCCAGCAGTAAGGATGGGCTGGGTGACTATGGCTACACCTTC. Its translation is CASSKDGLGDYGYTF. The V and J genes are TRBV6-5 and TRBJ1-2; D ambiguous. The CDR3 is made up of 15 amino acids. V was trimmed by 5 bases and J by 3 bases, leaving 16 bases between them. Germline CDR1 and CDR2: MNHEY and SVGAGI.

This chain links TRBV28 with TRBJ2-7; D is unresolved. Germline CDR1 MDHEN, CDR2 SYDVKM. The CDR3 consists of 11 residues. Trimming stripped 2 bases from V and 9 bases from J, with 8 bases between. CDR3 nucleotides: TGTGCCAGCAGTTTAATGACACGGCAGTACTTC. Translated: CASSLMTRQYF.

The chain has TRBV28 and TRBJ1-3, with 7 bases matching TRBD1. Germline V gene data show CDR1 as MDHEN and CDR2 as SYDVKM. This CDR3 has 15 residues. J was trimmed by 2 bases and V by 6 bases; bases with no gene match: 7. In DNA, the CDR3 is TGTGCCAGCAGCGACAGGGCAGGCCCTGGAAACACCATATATTTT. This codes for CASSDRAGPGNTIYF.

The rearrangement joins TRBV28 to TRBJ1-2, with D perhaps TRBD1 (5 bases). CDR3 length: 12 amino acids. The V and J ends lost 2 bases and 13 bases respectively, with 14 bases between them. The V gene's germline CDR1 is MDHEN and CDR2 SYDVKM. CDR3 amino acids: CASSLNRGKFTF. The CDR3 DNA is TGTGCCAGCAGTTTAAATCGGGGGAAATTCACCTTC.

This clone was seen only once. J is TRBJ2-7 and V is TRBV28; TRBD2 aligns across 7 bases. CDR3 size: 15 residues. J gave up 4 bases and V 3 bases, and 9 bases lay outside the gene matches. From germline, CDR1 is MDHEN and CDR2 SYDVKM. The CDR3: CASSFRSPGGYEQYF. The CDR3 coding sequence is TGTGCCAGCAGTTTCCGTAGCCCGGGAGGTTACGAGCAGTACTTC.

The V call is TRBV14, the J call TRBJ1-5; D is possibly TRBD1 (5 bases). Germline loops: CDR1 SGHDN, CDR2 FVKESK. The V gene lost 4 bases and the J gene lost 7 bases, with 14 bases spanning the gap. The length of the CDR3 is 14 residues. This CDR3 is CASSRGSQGQPQHF. For the CDR3, the DNA is TGTGCCAGCAGCCGAGGCTCCCAGGGACAGCCCCAGCATTTT. The whole variable domain, filled in from reference TRBV14 and TRBJ1-5, reads EAGVTQFPSHSVIEKGQTVTLRCDPISGHDNLYWYRRVMGKEIKFLLHFVKESKQDESGMPNNRFLAERTGGTYSTLKVQPAELEDSGVYFCASSRGSQGQPQHFGDGTRLSIL.

The chain is built from TRBV2 and TRBJ1-5, with 8 bases aligning to TRBD1. This CDR3 is 15 amino acids long. Germline-derived CDR1 and CDR2 are SNHLY and FYNNEI. The ends lost 8 bases at V and 0 bases at J; junction bases unmatched: 6. Here the CDR3 reads CASRPGTGSNQPQHF. The DNA for the CDR3 is TGTGCCAGCCGTCCCGGGACAGGTAGCAATCAGCCCCAGCATTTT.

CDR3 nucleotides: TGTGCCAGCAGCCCCCGGTTATTGGAGCGGAACACCGGGGAGCTGTTTTTT. It codes for CASSPRLLERNTGELFF. This rearrangement joins TRBV11-2 to TRBJ2-2; D gene ambiguous. The CDR3 has 17 residues. Germline CDR1 is SGHAT and CDR2 is FQNNGV. The V gene lost 5 bases and the J gene lost 1 base, with 17 bases spanning the gap.

The V gene is TRBV27, the J gene TRBJ1-1, with D possibly matching TRBD1 (5 bases). V gave up 5 bases and J gave up 0 bases, with 13 bases separating them. The CDR3 totals 15 residues. CDR1 is MNHEY and CDR2 is SMNVEV in the germline V gene (reference sequence). The chain's CDR3 is CASSATGRMNTEAFF. CDR3 bases: TGTGCCAGCAGTGCTACGGGACGGATGAACACTGAAGCTTTCTTT.

This rearrangement joins TRBV19 to TRBJ1-1, with a possible D match to TRBD1 (5 bases). In germline, CDR1 is LNHDA, CDR2 SQIVND (reference sequence). V lost 3 bases and J 1 base, leaving 21 bases between the germline ends. The CDR3 spans 18 residues. The CDR3 sequence is CASSIPVGLGRGNTEAFF. In DNA, the CDR3 is TGTGCCAGTAGTATTCCGGTAGGATTGGGGCGCGGGAACACTGAAGCTTTCTTT.

This rearrangement joins TRBV18 to TRBJ1-5, with D maybe TRBD1 (5 bases). Germline assignment: CDR1 KGHSH and CDR2 LQKENI. The CDR3 totals 15 residues. Trimming cost V 3 bases and J 4 bases, with 13 bases left between them. DNA of the CDR3: TGTGCCAGCTCACCTGTGACAGTACAGAATCAGCCCCAGCATTTT. Translated: CASSPVTVQNQPQHF.

This clone was seen once. The V call is TRBV6-5, the J call TRBJ1-2; D gene uncertain. The CDR3 covers 12 residues. The V and J ends lost 6 bases and 5 bases respectively, with 10 bases between them. CDR1 is MNHEY, CDR2 SVGAGI, per germline. CDR3 in DNA: TGTGCCAGCAGGGGTAGTATATATGGCTACACCTTC. Translated, it gives CASRGSIYGYTF.

The J gene is TRBJ1-2, the V gene TRBV3-1 (or the pseudogene TRBV3-2); the match to TRBD1 covers 9 bases. The junction had 10 bases not matched to a gene; V was cut back by 0 bases and J by 8 bases. Germline V gives CDR1 LGHDT, CDR2 YNNKEL (reference sequence). This CDR3 has 16 amino acids. CDR3 residues: CASSQELTGTGKGYTF. CDR3 coding DNA: TGTGCCAGCAGCCAAGAGCTGACCGGGACAGGGAAGGGCTACACCTTC.